Listed here are 19 T cell receptor beta chains from one sample, sequenced in a study of blood T cell repertoires in COVID-19. The data were produced by immunoSEQ multiplex PCR, yet TCRdb's version contains in-frame clones alone and is incomplete. Altogether 180,000 or so clones are present, more than 70% being singletons, with the ten largest covering around 2.5%. The sequenced material came from peripheral blood. The receptors originated from a man aged 35-49 years with active or convalescent COVID-19.

The V gene is TRBV4-1, the J gene TRBJ2-2; possibly TRBD1 for D (7 bases). In germline, CDR1 is MGHRA, CDR2 YSYEKL. Trimming pared 1 base from V and 7 bases from J, leaving 13 bases between. This CDR3 has 15 amino acids. The CDR3 DNA sequence: TGCGCCAGCAGCCAAGTCGACAGGGAGGACGGGGAGCTGTTTTTT. This translates into CASSQVDREDGELFF.

The chain is built from TRBV7-3 and TRBJ2-1, with 9 bases aligning to TRBD2. This CDR3 region has 15 residues. Germline CDR1 SGHTA, CDR2 FQGTGA. Trimming took 1 base from V and 3 from J; bases not matched to a gene: 1. The CDR3 sequence is CASSLKRGDYNEQFF. For the CDR3, the DNA is TGTGCCAGCAGCTTAAAGCGGGGGGACTACAATGAGCAGTTCTTC. Drawing the rest from reference TRBV7-3 and TRBJ2-1, the complete variable domain is GAGVSQTPSNKVTEKGKYVELRCDPISGHTALYWYRQSLGQGPEFLIYFQGTGAADDSGLPNDRFFAVRPEGSVSTLKIQRTERGDSAVYLCASSLKRGDYNEQFFGPGTRLTVL.

V gene TRBV29-1 combines with J gene TRBJ2-1; TRBD1 agrees at 8 bases. V lost 8 bases to trimming and J lost 6 bases; unmatched junction nucleotides: 21. The CDR3 loop spans 17 amino acids. Germline V gene sequence: CDR1 SQVTM, CDR2 ANQGSEA. This CDR3 reads CSSTGPVSGGASNEQFF. The CDR3 bases are TGCAGCTCTACTGGGCCAGTCTCAGGGGGCGCTTCCAATGAGCAGTTCTTC.

The sample holds one count of this clone. The chain's CDR3 is CASSLGTVQETQYF. In DNA, the CDR3 is TGCGCCAGCAGCCTCGGGACAGTACAAGAGACCCAGTACTTC. The rearrangement uses TRBV5-1 and TRBJ2-5; 7 bases fit TRBD1. There are 14 residues in the CDR3. V dropped 4 bases and J dropped 2; count of bases not matched to a gene: 5. CDR1 SGHRS and CDR2 YFSETQ come from the germline V gene.

V and J are TRBV7-8 and TRBJ1-6; unclear D gene. Germline assignment: CDR1 SGHVS and CDR2 FQNEAQ. V lost 3 bases and J 0 bases, leaving 6 bases between the germline ends. This CDR3 region has 15 residues. The CDR3 loop reads CASSLVGSYNSPLHF. CDR3 coding DNA: TGTGCCAGCAGCTTGGTCGGCTCCTATAATTCACCCCTCCACTTT.

This chain connects TRBV7-9 to TRBJ1-2; TRBD1 might be the D (5 bases). Germline V gene data show CDR1 as SEHNR and CDR2 as FQNEAQ (reference sequence). The V gene lost 6 bases and the J gene lost 0 bases, with 11 bases spanning the gap. CDR3 length: 14 amino acids. CDR3 nucleotides: TGTGCCAGCAGTCTCGGGGGGACTAACTATGGCTACACCTTC. Translating gives CASSLGGTNYGYTF.

The chain joins TRBV30 to TRBJ2-2; a weak D match, TRBD1 (5 bases). CDR1 GTSNPN and CDR2 SVGIG come from the germline V gene (reference sequence). The CDR3 runs to 14 residues. The V end lost 3 bases, the J end lost 5 bases, and 13 bases lay between the germline ends. In nucleotides, the CDR3 is TGTGCCTGGAGAGGGGCACAGGAAACCGGGGAGCTGTTTTTT. As protein: CAWRGAQETGELFF. The complete variable domain, with remaining parts taken from reference TRBV30 and TRBJ2-2, reads SQTIHQWPATLVQPVGSPLSLECTVEGTSNPNLYWYRQAAGRGLQLLFYSVGIGQISSEVPQNLSASRPQDRQFILSSKKLLLSDSGFYLCAWRGAQETGELFFGEGSRLTVL.

This clone was seen only once. The gene calls are TRBV9 and TRBJ2-7; 8 bases fit TRBD1. The CDR3 contains 15 residues. Unmatched junction bases numbered 6, after V lost 3 bases and J lost 1 base. In germline, CDR1 is SGDLS, CDR2 YYNGEE. CDR3 region: CASSGGTGNSYEQYF. The CDR3 DNA sequence: TGTGCCAGCAGCGGAGGGACAGGCAATTCCTACGAGCAGTACTTC.

The V gene is TRBV6-5, the J gene TRBJ1-1; D is unclear. V dropped 0 bases and J dropped 7 bases, with 18 bases sitting between them. This CDR3 is 16 amino acids long. Germline V CDR1 and CDR2: MNHEY, SVGAGI. CDR3 region: CASSYSGSLFGVEAFF. The CDR3 DNA sequence: TGTGCCAGCAGTTACTCGGGCAGTTTGTTCGGGGTTGAAGCTTTCTTT.

A single count supports this clone. The V gene is TRBV7-6, the J gene TRBJ2-1; 7 nucleotides match TRBD2. The CDR3 extends over 16 amino acids. The germline gives CDR1 SGHVS, CDR2 FNYEAQ. V shed 5 bases, J shed 4 bases, and the junction held 11 bases outside the gene matches. The chain's CDR3 is CASSKPGRLAYNEQFF. CDR3 DNA sequence: TGTGCCAGCAGCAAACCCGGTCGACTAGCTTACAATGAGCAGTTCTTC.

Ten or more counts support this clone. This chain joins TRBV7-9 and TRBJ1-2; no clear D gene. This CDR3 region has 15 residues. Germline CDR1 SEHNR, CDR2 FQNEAQ (reference sequence). V was pared by 3 bases and J by 1 base, with 12 bases between. The CDR3 DNA follows: TGTGCCAGCAGCTTGCTGGAGGTGTATAACTATGGCTACACCTTC. Residues: CASSLLEVYNYGYTF. Full variable domain (rest looked up from reference TRBV7-9 and TRBJ1-2): DTGVSQNPRHKITKRGQNVTFRCDPISEHNRLYWYRQTLGQGPEFLTYFQNEAQLEKSRLLSDRFSAERPKGSFSTLEIQRTEQGDSAMYLCASSLLEVYNYGYTFGSGTRLTVV.

The V and J genes are TRBV6-5 and TRBJ2-7, with 8 bases lining up with TRBD1. Germline trimming cut 5 bases from V and 4 bases from J; bases unmatched to any gene: 10. In germline, CDR1 is MNHEY, CDR2 SVGAGI. The CDR3 is 15 residues long. Here the CDR3 DNA reads TGTGCCAGCAGTACGGGTGGGCAGGGGGCTTACGAGCAGTACTTC. It specifies CASSTGGQGAYEQYF.

V usage is TRBV4-2 and J usage is TRBJ2-1, with D unclear. Germline V gene data show CDR1 as LGHNA and CDR2 as YNFKEQ. There are 17 residues in the CDR3. Trimming left V 1 base short and J 6 bases short, with 19 bases between. The CDR3, as DNA: TGTGCCAGCAGCCAAGGGATCGGTGCGCAGGTCCCCAATGAGCAGTTCTTC. It translates to CASSQGIGAQVPNEQFF.

V usage is TRBV25-1 and J usage is TRBJ2-1; TRBD2 is a possible D gene (5 bases). Per the germline V gene, CDR1 is MGHDK and CDR2 is SYGVNS. CDR3 length equals 12 residues. Trimming removed 6 bases at V and 15 bases at J, with 18 bases between. CDR3 nucleotide sequence: TGTGCCAGCAGCGATCGGGGATACCTGCTGTTCTTC. Translation gives CASSDRGYLLFF.

The rearrangement links TRBV5-1 to TRBJ2-1; the D gene is possibly TRBD1 (5 bases). Deletions cut 1 base from V and 1 base from J, with 12 bases between. Germline values: CDR1 SGHRS, CDR2 YFSETQ. The CDR3 length is 16 residues. The CDR3 bases are TGCGCCAGCAGCTTGTTTCAGGGCGGATCCTACAATGAGCAGTTCTTC. Translation: CASSLFQGGSYNEQFF.

The chain recombines TRBV5-1 with TRBJ1-2; D is unclear. V was cut by 5 bases and J by 2 bases, with 16 bases left in between. Germline V gene lookup returns CDR1 SGHRS and CDR2 YFSETQ. The CDR3 is made up of 15 amino acids. CDR3 residues: CASRRTTTENYGYTF. The DNA for the CDR3 is TGCGCCAGCAGACGTACGACGACGGAGAACTATGGCTACACCTTC.

J is TRBJ1-5 and V is TRBV18; 9 nucleotides align to TRBD1. Germline CDR1 KGHSH, CDR2 LQKENI. J lost 8 bases, V lost 5 bases, and 4 bases had no gene match. There are 13 residues in the CDR3. In DNA, the CDR3 is TGTGCCAGCTCAAGGGACAGGGTGGAGCCCCAGCATTTT. Translated, it gives CASSRDRVEPQHF.

The V call is TRBV7-2, the J call TRBJ2-1; 13 nucleotides align to TRBD2. This CDR3 spans 15 amino acids. Germline CDR1 SGHTA, CDR2 FQGNSA. Trimming took 8 bases from V and 7 from J; bases not matched to a gene: 8. CDR3 DNA sequence: TGTGCCAGCGGGACTAGCGGGGTCCCGGGGAATGAGCAGTTCTTC. Translation gives CASGTSGVPGNEQFF.

A single count supports this clone. The V gene is TRBV19, the J gene TRBJ2-6; D is possibly TRBD2 (6 bases). This CDR3 is built from 19 residues. Germline CDR1 is LNHDA and CDR2 is SQIVND (reference sequence). The V end lost 4 bases, the J end lost 0 bases, and 19 bases lay between the germline ends. CDR3 amino acids: CASSTRPGDTSSGANVLTF. The CDR3 DNA follows: TGTGCCAGTAGTACTCGTCCGGGGGATACCTCCTCTGGGGCCAACGTCCTGACTTTC.